The 5 T cell receptor beta chains listed next were all sequenced from one sample in a study of blood T cell repertoires in COVID-19. Only in-frame clones appear in the TCRdb table, and some are missing; sequencing was by immunoSEQ multiplex PCR. The table lists some 270,000 clones, about 90% of them singletons. The sequencing sample was made of PBMCs or T cells enriched from blood (not recorded which). The receptors stem from a middle-aged woman who had been exposed to COVID-19.

The chain uses TRBV28 and TRBJ2-5, with D possibly being TRBD1 (6 bases). The CDR3 runs 14 residues. CDR1 and CDR2 (germline): MDHEN, SYDVKM. V lost 2 bases and J lost 5, with 12 bases in between. The DNA for the CDR3 is TGTGCCAGCAGTTTAACAGGGATTTGGGAGACCCAGTACTTC. Amino acids: CASSLTGIWETQYF.

This clone has only one observation. The V gene is TRBV7-2, the J gene TRBJ2-1; the match to TRBD2 covers 8 bases. The CDR3 covers 18 residues. Germline V lookup: CDR1 SGHTA, CDR2 FQGNSA. After removal of 1 base from V and 4 bases from J, the junction contained 12 bases not matched to a gene. CDR3 region: CASSLVGGAGGFYNEQFF. For the CDR3, the DNA is TGTGCCAGCAGCTTAGTAGGGGGTGCGGGGGGCTTTTACAATGAGCAGTTCTTC.

This sequence joins TRBV11-3 and TRBJ1-1, with a tentative D call TRBD1 (5 bases). Trimming pared 4 bases from V and 1 base from J, leaving 7 bases between. This CDR3 contains 13 residues. Germline V gene lookup returns CDR1 SGHNT and CDR2 YENEEA. The CDR3 region has the DNA TGTGCCAGCAGCTGGGGCACGAACACTGAAGCTTTCTTT. Amino acid sequence: CASSWGTNTEAFF.

The chain recombines TRBV10-3 with TRBJ2-3, with D possibly being TRBD2 (6 bases). The V end was cut by 4 bases, the J end by 1 base, with 18 bases between. The CDR3 is 17 residues long. CDR1 and CDR2 (germline): ENHRY, SYGVKD. The CDR3 DNA follows: TGTGCCATCAGTGCCTCGGAGGGTTCATGGGGCACAGATACGCAGTATTTT. Residues: CAISASEGSWGTDTQYF.

The V call is TRBV27, the J call TRBJ1-2; 11 nucleotides match TRBD1. Unmatched junction bases numbered 9, after V lost 5 bases and J lost 7 bases. Germline V CDR1 and CDR2: MNHEY, SMNVEV (reference sequence). This CDR3 spans 15 amino acids. Here the CDR3 reads CASSGRDRGGGGYTF. The CDR3 DNA reads TGTGCCAGCAGTGGCCGGGACAGGGGGGGAGGTGGCTACACCTTC.